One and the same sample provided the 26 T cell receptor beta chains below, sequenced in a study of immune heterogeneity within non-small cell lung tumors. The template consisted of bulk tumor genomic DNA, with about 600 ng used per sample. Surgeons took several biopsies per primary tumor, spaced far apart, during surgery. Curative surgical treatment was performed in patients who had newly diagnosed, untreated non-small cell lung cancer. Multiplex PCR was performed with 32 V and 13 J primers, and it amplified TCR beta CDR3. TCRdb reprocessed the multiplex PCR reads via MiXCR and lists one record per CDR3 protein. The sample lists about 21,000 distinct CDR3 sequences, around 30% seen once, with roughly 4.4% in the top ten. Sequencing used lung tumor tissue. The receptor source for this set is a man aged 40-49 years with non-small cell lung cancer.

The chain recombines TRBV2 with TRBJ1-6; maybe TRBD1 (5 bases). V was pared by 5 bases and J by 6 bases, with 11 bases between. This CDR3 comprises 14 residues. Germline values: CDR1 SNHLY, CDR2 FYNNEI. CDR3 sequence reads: CASSYSGFNSPLHF. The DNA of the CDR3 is TGTGCCAGCAGTTATTCAGGGTTTAATTCACCCCTCCACTTT.

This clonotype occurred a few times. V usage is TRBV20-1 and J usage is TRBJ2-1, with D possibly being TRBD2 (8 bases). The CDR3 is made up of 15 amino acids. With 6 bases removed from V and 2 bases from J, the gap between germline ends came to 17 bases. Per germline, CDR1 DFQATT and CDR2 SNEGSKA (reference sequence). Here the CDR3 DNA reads TGCAGTGCCCTTAGGGGGCGGGAGGCCTACAATGAGCAGTTCTTC. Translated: CSALRGREAYNEQFF.

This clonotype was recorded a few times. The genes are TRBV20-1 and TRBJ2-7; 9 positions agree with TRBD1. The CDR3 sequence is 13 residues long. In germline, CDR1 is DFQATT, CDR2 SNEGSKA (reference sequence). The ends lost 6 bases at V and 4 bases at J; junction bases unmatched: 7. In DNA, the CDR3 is TGCAGTGCCCCCGGGACAGGGCTTTACGAGCAGTACTTC. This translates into CSAPGTGLYEQYF.

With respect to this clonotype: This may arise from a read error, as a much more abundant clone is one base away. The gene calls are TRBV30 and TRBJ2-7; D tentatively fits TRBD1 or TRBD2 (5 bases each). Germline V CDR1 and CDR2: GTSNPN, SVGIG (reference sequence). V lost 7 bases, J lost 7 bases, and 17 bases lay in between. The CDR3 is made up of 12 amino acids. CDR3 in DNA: TGTGCCTACGACAGCGGTCGTTGGGAGCAGTACTTC. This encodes CAYDSGRWEQYF.

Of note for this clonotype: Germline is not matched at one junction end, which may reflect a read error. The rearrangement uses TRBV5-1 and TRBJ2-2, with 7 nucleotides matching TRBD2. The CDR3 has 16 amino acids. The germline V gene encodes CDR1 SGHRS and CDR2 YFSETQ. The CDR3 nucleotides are TGCGCCAGCAGAATCAGTAGCGGGCCGAACCCCGGGGAGCTGTTTTTT. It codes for CASRISSGPNPGELFF.

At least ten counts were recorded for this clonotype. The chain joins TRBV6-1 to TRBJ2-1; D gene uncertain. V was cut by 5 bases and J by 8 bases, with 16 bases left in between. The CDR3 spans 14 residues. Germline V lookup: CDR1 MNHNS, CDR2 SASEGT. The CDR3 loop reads CASSPRTSSYEQFF. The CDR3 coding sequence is TGTGCCAGCAGTCCGAGAACTTCCTCCTATGAGCAGTTCTTC.

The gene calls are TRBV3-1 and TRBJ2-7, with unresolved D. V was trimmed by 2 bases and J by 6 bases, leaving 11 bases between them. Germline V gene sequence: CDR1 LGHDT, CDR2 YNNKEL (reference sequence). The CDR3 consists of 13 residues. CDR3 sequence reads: CASSQRGISEQYF. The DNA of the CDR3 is TGTGCCAGCAGCCAACGAGGTATCAGCGAGCAGTACTTC.

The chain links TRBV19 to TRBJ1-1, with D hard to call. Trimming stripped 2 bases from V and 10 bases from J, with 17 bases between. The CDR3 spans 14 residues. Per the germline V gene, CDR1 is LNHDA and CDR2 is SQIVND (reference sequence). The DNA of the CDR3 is TGTGCCAGTAGTATAACTATTGGGGTCGATGGAGCTTTCTTT. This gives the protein CASSITIGVDGAFF.

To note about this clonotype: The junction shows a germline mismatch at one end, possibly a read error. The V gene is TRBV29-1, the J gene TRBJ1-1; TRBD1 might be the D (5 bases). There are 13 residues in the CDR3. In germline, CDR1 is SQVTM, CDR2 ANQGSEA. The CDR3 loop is CSVETGLNTEPFF. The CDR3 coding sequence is TGCAGCGTTGAAACAGGTCTGAACACTGAACCTTTCTTT.

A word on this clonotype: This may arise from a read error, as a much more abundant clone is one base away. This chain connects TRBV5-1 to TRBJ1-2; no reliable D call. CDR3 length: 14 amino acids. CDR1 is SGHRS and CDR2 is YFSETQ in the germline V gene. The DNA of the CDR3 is TGCGCCAGCAGCTTGGTTGGGAGGTCGTATGTCTACACCTTC. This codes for CASSLVGRSYVYTF.

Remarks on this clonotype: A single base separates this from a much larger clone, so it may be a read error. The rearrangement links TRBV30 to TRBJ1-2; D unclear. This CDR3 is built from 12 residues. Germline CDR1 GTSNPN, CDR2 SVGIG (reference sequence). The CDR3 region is CACSVGFEGYTF. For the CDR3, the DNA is TGTGCCTGTAGTGTAGGCTTTGAAGGCTACACCTTC.

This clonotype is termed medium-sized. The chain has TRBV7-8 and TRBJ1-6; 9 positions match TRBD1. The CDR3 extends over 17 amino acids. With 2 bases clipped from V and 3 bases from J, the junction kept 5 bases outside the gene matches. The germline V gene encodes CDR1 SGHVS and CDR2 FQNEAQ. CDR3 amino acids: CASSLSGTGNYNSPLHF. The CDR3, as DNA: TGTGCCAGCAGCTTATCCGGGACAGGGAACTATAATTCACCCCTCCACTTT. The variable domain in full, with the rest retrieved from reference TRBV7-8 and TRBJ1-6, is GAGVSQSPRYKVAKRGQDVALRCDPISGHVSLFWYQQALGQGPEFLTYFQNEAQLDKSGLPSDRFFAERPEGSVSTLKIQRTQQEDSAVYLCASSLSGTGNYNSPLHFGNGTRLTVT.

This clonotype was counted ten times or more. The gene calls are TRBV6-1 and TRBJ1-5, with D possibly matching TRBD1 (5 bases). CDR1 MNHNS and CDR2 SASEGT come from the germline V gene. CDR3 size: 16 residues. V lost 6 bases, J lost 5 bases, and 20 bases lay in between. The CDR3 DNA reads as TGTGCCAGCAGCGATCTTAGAAGAGGGACCCATCAGCCCCAGCATTTT. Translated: CASSDLRRGTHQPQHF.

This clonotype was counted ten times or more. The CDR3: CATSRDDGSGPTDTQYF. As DNA, the CDR3 is TGTGCCACCAGCAGAGATGATGGTAGCGGGCCCACAGATACGCAGTATTTT. The chain combines TRBV15 with TRBJ2-3; 7 bases agree with TRBD2. CDR1 is LNHNV and CDR2 is YYDKDF in the germline V gene (reference sequence). Trimming took 0 bases from V and 2 from J; bases not matched to a gene: 8. The CDR3 covers 17 residues. The variable domain in full, with the rest retrieved from reference TRBV15 and TRBJ2-3, is DAMVIQNPRYQVTQFGKPVTLSCSQTLNHNVMYWYQQKSSQAPKLLFHYYDKDFNNEADTPDNFQSRRPNTSFCFLDIRSPGLGDTAMYLCATSRDDGSGPTDTQYFGPGTRLTVL.

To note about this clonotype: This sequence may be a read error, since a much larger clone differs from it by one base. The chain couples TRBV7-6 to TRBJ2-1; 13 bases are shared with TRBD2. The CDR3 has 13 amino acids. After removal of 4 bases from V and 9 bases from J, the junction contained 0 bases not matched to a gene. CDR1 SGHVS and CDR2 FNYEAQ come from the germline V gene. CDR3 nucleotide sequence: TGTGCCAGCAGCTGGACTAGCGGGGGTGAGCAGTTCTTC. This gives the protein CASSWTSGGEQFF.

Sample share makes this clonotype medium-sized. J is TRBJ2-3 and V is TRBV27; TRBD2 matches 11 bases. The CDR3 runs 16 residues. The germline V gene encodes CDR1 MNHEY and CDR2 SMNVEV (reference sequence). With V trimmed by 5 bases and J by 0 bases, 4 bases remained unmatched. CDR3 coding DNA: TGTGCCAGCAGTCCGGGACTAGCGGAAAGCACAGATACGCAGTATTTT. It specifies CASSPGLAESTDTQYF.

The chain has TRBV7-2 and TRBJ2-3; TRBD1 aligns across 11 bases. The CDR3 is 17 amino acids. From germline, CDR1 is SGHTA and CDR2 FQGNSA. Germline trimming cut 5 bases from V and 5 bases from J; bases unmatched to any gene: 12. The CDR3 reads CASSLVPGQGAGDTQYF. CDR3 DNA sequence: TGTGCCAGCAGCCTGGTCCCCGGACAGGGGGCAGGAGATACGCAGTATTTT. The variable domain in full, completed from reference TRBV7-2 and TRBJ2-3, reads GAGVSQSPSNKVTEKGKDVELRCDPISGHTALYWYRQSLGQGLEFLIYFQGNSAPDKSGLPSDRFSAERTGGSVSTLTIQRTQQEDSAVYLCASSLVPGQGAGDTQYFGPGTRLTVL.

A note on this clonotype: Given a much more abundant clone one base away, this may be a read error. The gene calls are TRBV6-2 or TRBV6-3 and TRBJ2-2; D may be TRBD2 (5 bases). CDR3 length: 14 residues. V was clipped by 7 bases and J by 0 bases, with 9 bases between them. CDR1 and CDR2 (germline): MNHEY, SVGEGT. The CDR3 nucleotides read TGTGCCAGCATTGACTACTCGAACACCGGGGAGCTGTTTTTT. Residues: CASIDYSNTGELFF.

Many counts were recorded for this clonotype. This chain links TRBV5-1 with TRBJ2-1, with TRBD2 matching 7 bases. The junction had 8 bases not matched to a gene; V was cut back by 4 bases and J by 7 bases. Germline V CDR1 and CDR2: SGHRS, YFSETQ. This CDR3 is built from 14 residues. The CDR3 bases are TGCGCCAGCAGCCTCACCGGGACTATAAATGAGCAGTTCTTC. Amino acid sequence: CASSLTGTINEQFF.

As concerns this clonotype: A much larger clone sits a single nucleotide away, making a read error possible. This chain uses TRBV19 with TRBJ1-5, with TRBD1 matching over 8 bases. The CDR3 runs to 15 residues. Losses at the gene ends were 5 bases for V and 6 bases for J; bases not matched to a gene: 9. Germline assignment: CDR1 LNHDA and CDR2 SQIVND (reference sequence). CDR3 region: CASSDQGAWGQPQHF. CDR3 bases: TGTGCCAGTAGTGATCAGGGGGCGTGGGGTCAGCCCCAGCATTTT.

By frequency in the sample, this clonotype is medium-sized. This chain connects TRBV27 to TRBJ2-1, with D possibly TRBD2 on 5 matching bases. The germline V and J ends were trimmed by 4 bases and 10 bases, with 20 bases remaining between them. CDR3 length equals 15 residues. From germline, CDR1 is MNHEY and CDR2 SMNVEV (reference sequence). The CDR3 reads CASSSPNVGVREQFF. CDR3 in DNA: TGTGCCAGCAGTTCCCCGAATGTGGGAGTCAGGGAGCAGTTCTTC.

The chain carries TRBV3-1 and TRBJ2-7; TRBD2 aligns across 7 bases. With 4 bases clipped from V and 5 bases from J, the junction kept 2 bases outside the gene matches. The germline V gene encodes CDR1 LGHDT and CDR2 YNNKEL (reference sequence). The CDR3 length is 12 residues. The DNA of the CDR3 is TGTGCCAGCAGCCGAGCGGGGCACGAGCAGTACTTC. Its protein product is CASSRAGHEQYF.

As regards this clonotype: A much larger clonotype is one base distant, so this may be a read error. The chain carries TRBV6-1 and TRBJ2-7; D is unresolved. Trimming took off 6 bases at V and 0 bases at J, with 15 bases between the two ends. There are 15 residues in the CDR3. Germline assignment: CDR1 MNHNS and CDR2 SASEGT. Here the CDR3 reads CASRCDLKSSYEQYF. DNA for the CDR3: TGTGCCAGCAGATGCGACTTGAAGAGCTCCTACGAGCAGTACTTC.

CDR3 residues: CASTPKGRWNTGELFF. CDR3 bases: TGTGCCAGCACCCCGAAGGGGAGGTGGAACACCGGGGAGCTGTTTTTT. This rearrangement joins TRBV12-3 or TRBV12-4 to TRBJ2-2; D possibly corresponds to TRBD2 (6 bases). Trimming stripped 7 bases from V and 1 base from J, with 16 bases between. The CDR3 is made up of 16 amino acids.

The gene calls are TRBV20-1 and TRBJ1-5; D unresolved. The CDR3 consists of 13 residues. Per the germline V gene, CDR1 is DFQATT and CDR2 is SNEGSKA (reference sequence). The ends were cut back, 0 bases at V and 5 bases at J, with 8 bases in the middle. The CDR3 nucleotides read TGCAGTGCTAGAGATGAGCCAGATCAGCCCCAGCATTTT. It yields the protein CSARDEPDQPQHF.

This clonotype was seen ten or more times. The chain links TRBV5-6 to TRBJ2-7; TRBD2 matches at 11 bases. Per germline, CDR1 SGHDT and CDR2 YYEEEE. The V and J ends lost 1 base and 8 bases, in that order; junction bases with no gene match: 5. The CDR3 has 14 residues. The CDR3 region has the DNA TGTGCCAGCAGCTTGTTAGCGGGAGGGCCGAAGCAGTACTTC. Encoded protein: CASSLLAGGPKQYF.